The clone carrying this T cell receptor beta chain occurred many times. This CDR3 has 16 amino acids. Germline CDR1 reads MGHRA; CDR2 reads YSYEKL. Trimming took off 0 bases at V and 3 bases at J, with 12 bases between the two ends. This record belongs to a study of human T cells and chemical hapten exposure. Described time point: patch test 3, about 24 weeks after DPC sensitization. Noted treatment: therapeutic diphenylcyclopropenone sensitization with weekly scalp DPC. Each CDR3 protein is one row after TCRdb ran MiXCR on the RACE reads. The sample includes 25,000 to 35,000 distinct CDR3 sequences, 5% to 6.5% seen only once; the top ten take 5% to 7%.

This sequence joins TRBV4-1 and TRBJ1-5; unclear D gene. The sample here was whole blood, taken in connection with sensitization to the hapten diphenylcyclopropenone (DPC). This clonotype was sampled from a young man with alopecia areata. Some clones in this sample may be carry-over from other donors' samples. The CDR3 loop reads CASSQDLGRYNQPQHF. The CDR3 nucleotides are TGCGCCAGCAGCCAAGATCTTGGTCGGTACAATCAGCCCCAGCATTTT.